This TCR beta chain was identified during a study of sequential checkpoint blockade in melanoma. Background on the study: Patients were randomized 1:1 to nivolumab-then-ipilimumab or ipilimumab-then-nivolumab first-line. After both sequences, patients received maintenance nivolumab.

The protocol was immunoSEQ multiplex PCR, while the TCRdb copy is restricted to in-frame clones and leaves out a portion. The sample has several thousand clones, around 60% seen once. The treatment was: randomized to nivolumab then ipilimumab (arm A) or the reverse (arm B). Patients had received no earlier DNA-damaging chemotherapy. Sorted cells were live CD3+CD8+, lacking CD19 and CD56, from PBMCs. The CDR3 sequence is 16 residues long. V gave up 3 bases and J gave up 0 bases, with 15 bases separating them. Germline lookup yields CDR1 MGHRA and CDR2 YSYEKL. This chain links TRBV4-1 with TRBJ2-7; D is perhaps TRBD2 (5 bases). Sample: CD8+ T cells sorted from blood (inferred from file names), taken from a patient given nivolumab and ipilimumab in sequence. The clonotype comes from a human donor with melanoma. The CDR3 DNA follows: TGCGCCAGCAGCCAGATCTTAGGGAGACACTCCTACGAGCAGTACTTC. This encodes CASSQILGRHSYEQYF.